This note documents a single TCR beta chain sequence. The source of the sample is a study of blood T cell repertoires in COVID-19. Looking at the study overall: Sample material is recorded as cDNA or gDNA derived from T cells, B-cell-depleted T cells, or PBMCs.

The germline V gene encodes CDR1 SNHLY and CDR2 FYNNEI. V was cut by 6 bases and J by 0 bases, with 9 bases left in between. CDR3 size: 14 residues. Sequencing used immunoSEQ multiplex PCR; TCRdb keeps in-frame clones, though not all of them. Altogether about 440,000 clones are present, roughly 91% being singletons, with the ten largest covering roughly 4.3%. The TCR was taken from a woman aged 25 to 39 with acute or convalescent COVID-19. V is TRBV2 and J is TRBJ2-4; D gene unclear. Sample: peripheral blood. The DNA for the CDR3 is TGTGCCAGCAGGGGCAACCTAGCCAAAAACATTCAGTACTTC. It encodes CASRGNLAKNIQYF.